These 7 T cell receptor beta chains share one sample of origin, sequenced in a study of OX40 agonist ivuxolimab in advanced cancers. Sequencing was performed with immunoSEQ multiplex PCR; in TCRdb, only in-frame clones are kept and a portion is missing. Of over 50,000 clones listed, around four fifths were seen once; the top ten hold less than 5%. The input for sequencing was CD4+ or CD8+ T cells sorted from blood, taken in a trial of the OX40 agonist ivuxolimab. These receptors all stem from an adult with an advanced solid tumor such as melanoma, head and neck, liver or kidney cancer.

The rearrangement uses TRBV7-9 and TRBJ2-3; D is unclear. Trimming pared 5 bases from V and 2 bases from J, leaving 11 bases between. CDR3 length: 14 residues. Germline V CDR1 and CDR2: SEHNR, FQNEAQ (reference sequence). CDR3 amino acids: CASSELLDTDTQYF. As DNA, the CDR3 is TGTGCCAGCAGCGAGTTGTTGGACACAGATACGCAGTATTTT.

The table lists this clone with a few counts. V gene TRBV6-1 combines with J gene TRBJ1-6; D is undetermined. CDR3 length equals 14 residues. Germline V gives CDR1 MNHNS, CDR2 SASEGT. Trimming pared 1 base from V and 8 bases from J, leaving 9 bases between. The CDR3 nucleotides read TGTGCCAGCAGTGAAGGGGTTATAGATTCACCCCTCCACTTT. Translation: CASSEGVIDSPLHF.

There are a few counts of this clone. The chain links TRBV6-5 to TRBJ2-7, with 7 bases identical to TRBD1. Germline assignment: CDR1 MNHEY and CDR2 SVGAGI. V was pared by 4 bases and J by 4 bases, with 10 bases of the junction left unmatched. The CDR3 sequence is 15 residues long. CDR3 nucleotide sequence: TGTGCCAGCAGTTCCTCGTACGGGACAGAGTACGAGCAGTACTTC. It codes for CASSSSYGTEYEQYF.

Note on this clone: An end of the junction differs from the germline gene, which may be a read error. CDR3 sequence: CASTLRGGDTDTQYF. The CDR3 region has the DNA TGTGCCAGCACCTTAAGGGGGGGAGACACAGATACGCAGTATTTT. V usage is TRBV7-6 and J usage is TRBJ2-3, with a tentative D call TRBD2 (7 bases). CDR3 length: 15 residues. Germline CDR1 reads SGHVS; CDR2 reads FNYEAQ. The variable domain in full, completed from reference TRBV7-6 and TRBJ2-3, reads GAGVSQSPRYKVTKRGQDVALRCDPISGHVSLYWYRQALGQGPEFLTYFNYEAQQDKSGLPNDRFSAERPEGSISTLTIQRTEQRDSAMYRCASTLRGGDTDTQYFGPGTRLTVL.

For this clone: The junction differs from germline at one of its ends, possibly a read error. The gene calls are TRBV7-7 and TRBJ2-3; TRBD2 agrees at 12 bases. Germline lookup yields CDR1 SSHAT and CDR2 FNYEAQ (reference sequence). The CDR3 is 15 residues long. The DNA for the CDR3 is TGTGCTAGCAGCCGGACTAGCGGGGACACAGATACGCAGTATTTT. This sequence encodes CASSRTSGDTDTQYF. The complete variable domain, with remaining parts taken from reference TRBV7-7 and TRBJ2-3, reads GAGVSQSPRYKVTKRGQDVTLRCDPISSHATLYWYQQALGQGPEFLTYFNYEAQPDKSGLPSDRFSAERPEGSISTLTIQRTEQRDSAMYRCASSRTSGDTDTQYFGPGTRLTVL.

The V gene is TRBV30, the J gene TRBJ1-2; possibly TRBD1 for D (6 bases). Trimming shortened V by 2 bases and J by 8 bases, and 12 bases separated the two germline ends. Germline assignment: CDR1 GTSNPN and CDR2 SVGIG (reference sequence). The CDR3 runs 12 residues. The CDR3 is CAWSRDIRGYTF. The DNA of the CDR3 is TGTGCCTGGAGTAGGGACATCAGGGGCTACACCTTC. Drawing the rest from reference TRBV30 and TRBJ1-2, the complete variable domain is SQTIHQWPATLVQPVGSPLSLECTVEGTSNPNLYWYRQAAGRGLQLLFYSVGIGQISSEVPQNLSASRPQDRQFILSSKKLLLSDSGFYLCAWSRDIRGYTFGSGTRLTVV.

The chain recombines TRBV19 with TRBJ1-2; no reliable D call. This CDR3 contains 14 residues. Per the germline V gene, CDR1 is LNHDA and CDR2 is SQIVND (reference sequence). V was clipped by 6 bases and J by 4 bases, with 15 bases between them. CDR3 in amino acids: CASRRLLTGYGYTF. CDR3 coding DNA: TGTGCCAGTAGACGGCTCCTAACGGGCTATGGCTACACCTTC.